This entry is about one T cell receptor beta chain. Its antigen is unidentified. The sample belongs to a study of CD8 T cells in Susac syndrome. Study-wide points: A relatively small number of individuals underwent TCR sequencing and HLA analysis.

The V end was cut by 0 bases, the J end by 13 bases, with 13 bases between. The CDR3 is made up of 13 amino acids. The germline V gene encodes CDR1 LGHDT and CDR2 YNNKEL (reference sequence). High-throughput TCR beta sequencing covered peripheral CD8+ and CD4+ T cells. The multiple sclerosis controls were treatment-naive patients with relapsing-remitting disease that was stable or active. Roughly 0.45 to 1 ug RNA was reverse transcribed with random hexamers. TCR beta CDR3 was amplified by immunoSEQ multiplex PCR. This amplification extended across 54 Vbeta and 13 Jbeta segments. TCRdb processed the immunoSEQ multiplex PCR reads anew with MiXCR; each CDR3 protein has one entry. This sample has about 280,000 distinct CDR3 sequences, with about 85% found just once.

This TCR was recovered from a human donor with multiple sclerosis. The V and J genes are TRBV3-1 and TRBJ1-5; D perhaps matches TRBD1 (6 bases). The sequenced material came from CD8+ T cells from PBMCs. The CDR3 DNA sequence: TGTGCCAGCAGCCAAGATCAGGGGCGGGGTCAGCATTTT. Its translation: CASSQDQGRGQHF.